This TCR beta chain came from a study of T cells in Graves' hyperthyroidism and ophthalmopathy. The CDR3 extends over 14 amino acids. With 4 bases removed from V and 2 bases from J, the gap between germline ends came to 11 bases. Amplified TCR beta CDR3 regions derived from RNA transcripts. First-round RT-PCR of the TCR CDR3 relied on the HTBI primer set. TCRdb used MiXCR to reprocess the multiplex PCR reads, holding one entry per CDR3 protein. This sample has a few hundred thousand distinct CDR3 sequences, with about 15% found just once. Stable Graves' hyperthyroidism denoted no ophthalmopathy progression over 18 months. Orbital computed tomography, thyroid ultrasound, serum thyroxine and TRAb, and clinical symptoms together informed the diagnoses. This clonotype was counted ten times or more.

The sample consisted of blood. The chain couples TRBV12-3 or TRBV12-4 to TRBJ2-5; D is perhaps TRBD1 or TRBD2 (5 bases each). This receptor was taken from a woman in her twenties or thirties with Graves' hyperthyroidism. The DNA of the CDR3 is TGTGCCAGCAGTTGGGGACCCAGTCAAGAGACCCAGTACTTC. Its translation is CASSWGPSQETQYF.